Listed below are T cell receptor beta chains from one sample, sequenced in a study of vaccination and CD4 T cells after COVID-19. These receptors are not linked to any known antigen. One entry per CDR3 protein results from TCRdb running MiXCR on the PCR reads. The repertoire includes about 20,000 distinct CDR3 sequences, about three fifths of them detected once, and approximately 9% sits in the top ten. Sequenced input: CD4+ T cells from blood, cultured in vitro. These receptors originate from a human donor who had recovered from COVID-19. Each CDR3 is given with its conserved first and last residue. The D gene is left open where the match is weak. Part of the rows lack a size; the others show once, few, many or a class for expanded clones.

J gene | D gene | clone size | V gene | CDR3 DNA | CDR3 protein
TRBJ1-5 | TRBD1 | - | TRBV3-1 | TGTGCCAGCAGCCGGGGACAGGACCTTCAGCCCCAGCATTTT | CASSRGQDLQPQHF
TRBJ1-1 | TRBD1 | once | TRBV25-1 | TGTGCCAGCTTGGAAGGACAGGGCCGGGGAGCTTTCTTT | CASLEGQGRGAFF
TRBJ2-2 | TRBD2 | few | TRBV20-1 | TGCAGTGCTAGGGGGACTAGCGGGAGGCTCACCGGGGAGCTGTTTTTT | CSARGTSGRLTGELFF
TRBJ1-1 | TRBD1 | few | TRBV20-1 | TGCAGTGCTAGGGCCGGACAGGGGCGATACACTGAAGCTTTCTTT | CSARAGQGRYTEAFF
TRBJ2-2 | - | few | TRBV6-1 | TGTGCCAGCAGTGGAGTAGTAAACACCGGGGAGCTGTTTTTT | CASSGVVNTGELFF
TRBJ2-7 | - | - | TRBV30 | TGTGCCTGGAGCCGTGGCGAGCAGTACTTC | CAWSRGEQYF
TRBJ2-5 | TRBD1 | - | TRBV6-1 | TGTGCCAGCAGCCCCGGAACCGGGACAGGGGCTGGAGAGACCCAGTACTTC | CASSPGTGTGAGETQYF
TRBJ1-2 | TRBD1 | - | TRBV6-1 | TGTGCCAGCAGTAGGGACAGGGTTGCTCTTAGCTCCTATGGCTACACCTTC | CASSRDRVALSSYGYTF
TRBJ1-5 | TRBD1 | - | TRBV6-1 | TGTGCCAGCAGTGCGGACAGGGGGCAGGGGAATCAGCCCCAGCATTTT | CASSADRGQGNQPQHF
TRBJ2-3 | TRBD2 | - | TRBV6-2/TRBV6-3 | TGTGCCAGCAGTGACCCTAGCGGGAGAATCACAGATACGCAGTATTTT | CASSDPSGRITDTQYF
TRBJ2-3 | - | - | TRBV3-1 | TGTGCCAGCAGCCAAATCACAGATACGCAGTATTTT | CASSQITDTQYF
TRBJ1-4 | TRBD1 | - | TRBV11-2 | TGTGCCAGCAGCAACCGGGCTCCAGGGGGAAAACTGTTTTTT | CASSNRAPGGKLFF
TRBJ2-5 | TRBD2 | - | TRBV6-1 | TGTGCCAGCAGTGCCGGGACTAGCGGTCGGGAGACCCAGTACTTC | CASSAGTSGRETQYF
TRBJ2-2 | - | - | TRBV12-5 | TGTGCTAGTGGTTTGGTACCAAATATTGGGGAGCTGTTTTTT | CASGLVPNIGELFF
TRBJ2-1 | TRBD2 | - | TRBV5-4 | TGTGCCAGCAGACCGTCAACTCTAGCGGACAATGAGCAGTTCTTC | CASRPSTLADNEQFF
TRBJ2-2 | TRBD2 | - | TRBV2 | TGTGCCAGCAGTGAACTAGCGGCCCGCACCGGGGAGCTGTTTTTT | CASSELAARTGELFF
TRBJ1-2 | - | - | TRBV6-1 | TGTGCCAGCAATTTGTCAGGGTACGGCTACACCTTC | CASNLSGYGYTF
TRBJ2-7 | TRBD1 | few | TRBV6-5 | TGTGCCAGCAGTTCCGGGACAGGGTTCCACGAGCAGTACTTC | CASSSGTGFHEQYF